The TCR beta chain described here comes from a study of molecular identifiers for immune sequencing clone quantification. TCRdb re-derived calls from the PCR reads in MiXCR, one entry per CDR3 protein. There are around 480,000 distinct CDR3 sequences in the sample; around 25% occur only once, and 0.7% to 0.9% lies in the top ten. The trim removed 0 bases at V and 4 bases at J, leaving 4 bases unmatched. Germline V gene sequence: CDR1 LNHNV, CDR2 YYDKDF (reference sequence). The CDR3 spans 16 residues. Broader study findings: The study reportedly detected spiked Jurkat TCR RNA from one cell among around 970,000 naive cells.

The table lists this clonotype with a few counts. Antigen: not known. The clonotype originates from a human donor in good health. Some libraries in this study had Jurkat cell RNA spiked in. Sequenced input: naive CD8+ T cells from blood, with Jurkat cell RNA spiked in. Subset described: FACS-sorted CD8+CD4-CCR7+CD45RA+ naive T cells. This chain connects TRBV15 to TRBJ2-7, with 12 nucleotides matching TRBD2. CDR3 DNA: TGTGCCACCAGCAGAGATAATCTAGCGGGAGGGTACGAGCAGTACTTC. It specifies CATSRDNLAGGYEQYF.